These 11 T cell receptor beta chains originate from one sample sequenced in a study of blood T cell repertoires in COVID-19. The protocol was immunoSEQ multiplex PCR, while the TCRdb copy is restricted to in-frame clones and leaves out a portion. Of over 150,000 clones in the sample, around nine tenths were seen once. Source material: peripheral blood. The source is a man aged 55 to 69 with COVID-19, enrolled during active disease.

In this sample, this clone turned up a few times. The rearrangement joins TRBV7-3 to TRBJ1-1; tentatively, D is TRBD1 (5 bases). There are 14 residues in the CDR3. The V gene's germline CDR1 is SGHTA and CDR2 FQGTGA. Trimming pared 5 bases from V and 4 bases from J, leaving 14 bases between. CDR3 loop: CASSPGHSGTEAFF. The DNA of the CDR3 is TGTGCCAGCAGCCCAGGACATTCAGGCACTGAAGCTTTCTTT. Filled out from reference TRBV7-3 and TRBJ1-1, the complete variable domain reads GAGVSQTPSNKVTEKGKYVELRCDPISGHTALYWYRQSLGQGPEFLIYFQGTGAADDSGLPNDRFFAVRPEGSVSTLKIQRTERGDSAVYLCASSPGHSGTEAFFGQGTRLTVV.

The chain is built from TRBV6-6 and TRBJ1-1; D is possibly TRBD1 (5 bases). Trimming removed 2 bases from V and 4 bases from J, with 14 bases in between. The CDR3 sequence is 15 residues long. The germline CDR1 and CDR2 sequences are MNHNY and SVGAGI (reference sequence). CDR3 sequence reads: CASSYPRVQGTEAFF. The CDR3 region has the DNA TGTGCCAGCAGTTACCCCAGGGTCCAGGGCACTGAAGCTTTCTTT.

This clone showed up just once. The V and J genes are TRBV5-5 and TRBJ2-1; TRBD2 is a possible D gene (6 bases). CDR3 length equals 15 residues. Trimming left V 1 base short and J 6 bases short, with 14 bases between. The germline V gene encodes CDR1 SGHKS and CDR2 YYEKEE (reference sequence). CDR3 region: CASSLLPGSSNEQFF. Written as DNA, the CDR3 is TGTGCCAGCAGCTTGCTTCCCGGGAGCTCCAATGAGCAGTTCTTC. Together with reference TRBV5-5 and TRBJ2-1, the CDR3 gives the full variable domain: DAGVTQSPTHLIKTRGQQVTLRCSPISGHKSVSWYQQVLGQGPQFIFQYYEKEERGRGNFPDRFSARQFPNYSSELNVNALLLGDSALYLCASSLLPGSSNEQFFGPGTRLTVL.

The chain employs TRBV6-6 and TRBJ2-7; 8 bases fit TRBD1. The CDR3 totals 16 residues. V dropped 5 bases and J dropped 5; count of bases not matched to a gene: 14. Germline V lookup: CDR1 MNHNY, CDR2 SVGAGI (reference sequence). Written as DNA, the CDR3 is TGTGCCAGCAGTCCCAAGTGGACAGGGCGAGTGGACGAGCAGTACTTC. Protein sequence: CASSPKWTGRVDEQYF.

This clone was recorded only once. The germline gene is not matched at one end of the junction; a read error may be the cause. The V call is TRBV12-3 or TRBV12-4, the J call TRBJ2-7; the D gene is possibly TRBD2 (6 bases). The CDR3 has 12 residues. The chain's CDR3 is CASTYEAGRSTF. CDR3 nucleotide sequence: TGTGCCAGCACCTACGAGGCGGGGAGGTCTACTTTC.

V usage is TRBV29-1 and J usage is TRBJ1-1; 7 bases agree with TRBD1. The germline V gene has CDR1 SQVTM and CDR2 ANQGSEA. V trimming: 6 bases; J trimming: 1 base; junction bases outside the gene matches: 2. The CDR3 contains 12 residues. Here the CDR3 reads CSVGGWNTEAFF. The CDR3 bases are TGCAGCGTAGGGGGCTGGAACACTGAAGCTTTCTTT.

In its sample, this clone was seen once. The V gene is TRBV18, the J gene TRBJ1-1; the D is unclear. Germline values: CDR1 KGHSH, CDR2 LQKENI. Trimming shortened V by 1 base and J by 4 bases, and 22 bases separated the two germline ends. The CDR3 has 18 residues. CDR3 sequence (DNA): TGTGCCAGCTCACCACTCGACACGGTCTCATGGTATAGCACTGAAGCTTTCTTT. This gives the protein CASSPLDTVSWYSTEAFF.

This CDR3 is CASSLAGQAGGYTF. The DNA of the CDR3 is TGTGCCAGCAGCCTCGCCGGACAGGCGGGTGGCTACACCTTC. The V gene is TRBV7-2, the J gene TRBJ1-2, with 7 positions matching TRBD1. This CDR3 spans 14 amino acids. CDR1 is SGHTA and CDR2 is FQGNSA in the germline V gene. V lost 5 bases to trimming and J lost 7 bases; unmatched junction nucleotides: 10.

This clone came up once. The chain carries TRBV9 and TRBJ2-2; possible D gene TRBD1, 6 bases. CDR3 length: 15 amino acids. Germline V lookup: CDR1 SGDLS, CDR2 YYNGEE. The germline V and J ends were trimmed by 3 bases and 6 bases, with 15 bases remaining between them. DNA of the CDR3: TGTGCCAGCAGCGCGACAACAGGGAGAGCCGGGGAGCTGTTTTTT. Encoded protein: CASSATTGRAGELFF. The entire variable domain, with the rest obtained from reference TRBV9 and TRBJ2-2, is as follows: DSGVTQTPKHLITATGQRVTLRCSPRSGDLSVYWYQQSLDQGLQFLIQYYNGEERAKGNILERFSAQQFPDLHSELNLSSLELGDSALYFCASSATTGRAGELFFGEGSRLTVL.

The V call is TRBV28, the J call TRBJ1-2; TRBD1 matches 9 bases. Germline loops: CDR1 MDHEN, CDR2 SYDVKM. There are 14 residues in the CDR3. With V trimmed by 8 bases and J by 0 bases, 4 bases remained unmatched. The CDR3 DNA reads TGTGCCAGCGCTTGGACAGGGGCTAACTATGGCTACACCTTC. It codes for CASAWTGANYGYTF.

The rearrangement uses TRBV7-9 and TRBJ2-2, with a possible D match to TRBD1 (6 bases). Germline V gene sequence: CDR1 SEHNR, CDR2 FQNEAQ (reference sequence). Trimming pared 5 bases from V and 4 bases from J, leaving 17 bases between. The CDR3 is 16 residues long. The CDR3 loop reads CASSGSGGTTTGELFF. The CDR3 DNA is TGTGCCAGCAGCGGATCAGGTGGGACAACCACCGGGGAGCTGTTTTTT.